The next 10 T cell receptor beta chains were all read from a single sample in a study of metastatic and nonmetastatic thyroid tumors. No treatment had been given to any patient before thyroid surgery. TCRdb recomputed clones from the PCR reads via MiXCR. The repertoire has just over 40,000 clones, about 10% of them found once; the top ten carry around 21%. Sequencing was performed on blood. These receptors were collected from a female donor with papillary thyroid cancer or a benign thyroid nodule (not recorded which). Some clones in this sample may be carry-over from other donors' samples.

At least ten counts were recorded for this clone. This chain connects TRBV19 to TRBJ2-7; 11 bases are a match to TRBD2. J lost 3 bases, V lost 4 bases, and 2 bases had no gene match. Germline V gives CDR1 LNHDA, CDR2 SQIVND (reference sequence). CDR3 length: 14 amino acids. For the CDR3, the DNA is TGTGCCAGTAGTAACCTAGCGGGAGGCTACGAGCAGTACTTC. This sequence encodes CASSNLAGGYEQYF.

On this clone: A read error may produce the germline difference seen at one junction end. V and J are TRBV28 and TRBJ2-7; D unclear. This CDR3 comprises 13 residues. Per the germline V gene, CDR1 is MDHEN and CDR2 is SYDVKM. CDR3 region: CASRPESSYEKYF. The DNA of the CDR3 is TGTGCCAGCAGGCCGGAGAGCTCCTACGAGAAGTACTTC.

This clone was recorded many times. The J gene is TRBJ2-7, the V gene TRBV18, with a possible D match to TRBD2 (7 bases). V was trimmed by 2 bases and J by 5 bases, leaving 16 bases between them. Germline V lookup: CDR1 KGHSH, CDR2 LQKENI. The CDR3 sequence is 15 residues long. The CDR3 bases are TGTGCCAGCTCACCAAGGCGGGGGCGCAGTCACGAGCAGTACTTC. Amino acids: CASSPRRGRSHEQYF.

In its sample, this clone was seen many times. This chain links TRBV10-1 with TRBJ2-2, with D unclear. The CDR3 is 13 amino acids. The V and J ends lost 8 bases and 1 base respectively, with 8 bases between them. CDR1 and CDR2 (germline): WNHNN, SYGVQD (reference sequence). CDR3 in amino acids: CASQDENTGELFF. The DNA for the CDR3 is TGCGCCAGCCAGGACGAGAACACCGGGGAGCTGTTTTTT.

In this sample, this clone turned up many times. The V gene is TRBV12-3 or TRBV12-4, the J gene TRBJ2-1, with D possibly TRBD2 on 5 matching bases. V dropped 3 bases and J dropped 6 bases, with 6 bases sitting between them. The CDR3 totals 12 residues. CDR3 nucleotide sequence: TGTGCCAGCAGTTTTACTAGCAATGAGCAGTTCTTC. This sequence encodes CASSFTSNEQFF.

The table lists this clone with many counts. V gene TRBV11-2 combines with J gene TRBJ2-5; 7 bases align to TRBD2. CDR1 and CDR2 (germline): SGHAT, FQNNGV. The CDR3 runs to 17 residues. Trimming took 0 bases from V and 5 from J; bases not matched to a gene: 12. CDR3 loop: CASSLEWREYPPETQYF. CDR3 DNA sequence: TGTGCCAGCAGCTTAGAATGGCGGGAGTATCCACCCGAGACCCAGTACTTC.

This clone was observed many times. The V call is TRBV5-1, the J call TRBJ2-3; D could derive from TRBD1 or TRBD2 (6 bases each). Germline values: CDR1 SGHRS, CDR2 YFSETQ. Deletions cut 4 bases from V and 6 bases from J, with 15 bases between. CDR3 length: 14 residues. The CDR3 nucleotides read TGCGCCAGCAGCACCCCGACTAGGGGGGATACGCAGTATTTT. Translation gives CASSTPTRGDTQYF.

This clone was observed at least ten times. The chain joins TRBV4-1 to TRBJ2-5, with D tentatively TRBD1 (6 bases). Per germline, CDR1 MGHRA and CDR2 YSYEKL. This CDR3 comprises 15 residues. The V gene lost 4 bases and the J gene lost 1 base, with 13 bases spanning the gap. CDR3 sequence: CASSPSGDTQETQYF. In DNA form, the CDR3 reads TGCGCCAGCAGCCCTTCAGGGGACACCCAAGAGACCCAGTACTTC.

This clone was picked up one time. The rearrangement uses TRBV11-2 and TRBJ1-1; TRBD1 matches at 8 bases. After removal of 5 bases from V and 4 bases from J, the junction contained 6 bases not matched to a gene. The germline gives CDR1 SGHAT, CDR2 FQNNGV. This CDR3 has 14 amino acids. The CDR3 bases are TGTGCCAGCAGCCACAGTACAGGGGGCACTGAAGCTTTCTTT. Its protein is CASSHSTGGTEAFF.

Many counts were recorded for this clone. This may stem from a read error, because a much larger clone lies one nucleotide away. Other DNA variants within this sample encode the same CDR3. The CDR3 region has the DNA TGTGCCGGCAGCCTGGACAGGGTCGGCGGGGAGCTGTTTTTT. It specifies CAGSLDRVGGELFF. The chain joins TRBV7-3 to TRBJ2-2, with 8 bases lining up with TRBD1. The CDR3 consists of 14 residues. Germline loops: CDR1 SGHTA, CDR2 FQGTGA.